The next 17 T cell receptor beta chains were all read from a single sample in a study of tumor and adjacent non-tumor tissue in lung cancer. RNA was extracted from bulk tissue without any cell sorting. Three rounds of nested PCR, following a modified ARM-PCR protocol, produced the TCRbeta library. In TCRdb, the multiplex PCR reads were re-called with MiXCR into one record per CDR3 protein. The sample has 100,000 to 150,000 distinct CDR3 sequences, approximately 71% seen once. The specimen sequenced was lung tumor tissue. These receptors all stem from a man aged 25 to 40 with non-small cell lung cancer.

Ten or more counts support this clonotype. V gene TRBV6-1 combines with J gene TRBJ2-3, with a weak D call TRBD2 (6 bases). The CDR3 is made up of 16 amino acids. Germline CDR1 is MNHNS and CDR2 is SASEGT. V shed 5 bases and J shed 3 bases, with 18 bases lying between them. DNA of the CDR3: TGTGCCAGCAGTCGGGACGGGCATGGAGGGACAGATACGCAGTATTTT. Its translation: CASSRDGHGGTDTQYF.

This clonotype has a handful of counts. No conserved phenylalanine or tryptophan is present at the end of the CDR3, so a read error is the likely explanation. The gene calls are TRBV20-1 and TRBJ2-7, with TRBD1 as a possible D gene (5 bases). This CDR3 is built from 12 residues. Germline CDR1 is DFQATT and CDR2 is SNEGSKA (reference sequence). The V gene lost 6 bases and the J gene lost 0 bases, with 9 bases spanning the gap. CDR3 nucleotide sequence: TGCAGTGCCGAGACAGACTCCTACGAGCAGTACCTC. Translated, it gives CSAETDSYEQYL.

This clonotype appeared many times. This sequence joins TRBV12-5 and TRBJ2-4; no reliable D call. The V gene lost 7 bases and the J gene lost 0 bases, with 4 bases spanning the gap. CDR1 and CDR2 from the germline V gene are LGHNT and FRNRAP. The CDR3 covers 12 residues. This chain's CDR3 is CASALAKNIQYF. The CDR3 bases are TGTGCTAGTGCCCTAGCCAAAAACATTCAGTACTTC.

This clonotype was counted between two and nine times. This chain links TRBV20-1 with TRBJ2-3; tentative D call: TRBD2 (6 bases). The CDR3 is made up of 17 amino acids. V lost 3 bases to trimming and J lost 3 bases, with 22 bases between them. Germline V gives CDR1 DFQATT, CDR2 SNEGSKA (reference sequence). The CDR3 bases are TGCAGTGCTAGCGATTGGTGGTCGGGAGCTAGGACAGATACGCAGTATTTT. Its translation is CSASDWWSGARTDTQYF.

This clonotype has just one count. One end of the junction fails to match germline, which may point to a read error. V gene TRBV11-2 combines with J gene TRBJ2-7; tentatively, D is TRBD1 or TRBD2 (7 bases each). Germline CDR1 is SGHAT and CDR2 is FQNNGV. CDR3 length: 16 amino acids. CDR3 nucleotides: TGTGTCAGCAGCCCAGGGGGAGGGGACTCCTGGTACGAGCAGTACTTC. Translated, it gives CVSSPGGGDSWYEQYF.

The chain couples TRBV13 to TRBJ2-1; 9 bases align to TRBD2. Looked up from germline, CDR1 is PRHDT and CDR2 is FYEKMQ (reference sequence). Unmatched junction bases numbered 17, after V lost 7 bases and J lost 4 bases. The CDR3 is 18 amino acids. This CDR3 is CASKVGDPLAGPYNEQFF. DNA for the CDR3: TGTGCCAGCAAGGTCGGGGACCCCCTAGCGGGACCATACAATGAGCAGTTCTTC.

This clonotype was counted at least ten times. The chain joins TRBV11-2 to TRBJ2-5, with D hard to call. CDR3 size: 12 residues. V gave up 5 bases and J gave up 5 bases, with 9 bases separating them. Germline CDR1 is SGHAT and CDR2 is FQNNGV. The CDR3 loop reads CASSRLAETQYF. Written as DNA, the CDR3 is TGTGCCAGCAGCCGGTTGGCGGAGACCCAGTACTTC.

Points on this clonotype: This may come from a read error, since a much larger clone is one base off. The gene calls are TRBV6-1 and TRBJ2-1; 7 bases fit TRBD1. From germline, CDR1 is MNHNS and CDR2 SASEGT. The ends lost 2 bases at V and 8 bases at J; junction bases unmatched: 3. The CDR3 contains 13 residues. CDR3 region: CASSEFTGDEQFF. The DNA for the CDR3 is TGTGCCAGCAGTGAATTCACAGGGGATGAGCAGTTCTTC.

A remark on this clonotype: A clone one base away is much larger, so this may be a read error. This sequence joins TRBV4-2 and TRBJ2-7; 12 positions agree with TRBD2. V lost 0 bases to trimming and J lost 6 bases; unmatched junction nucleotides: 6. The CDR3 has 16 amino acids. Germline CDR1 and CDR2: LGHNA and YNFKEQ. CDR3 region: CASSQEGASGGGEQYF. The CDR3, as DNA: TGTGCCAGCAGCCAAGAAGGGGCTAGCGGGGGGGGCGAGCAGTACTTC.

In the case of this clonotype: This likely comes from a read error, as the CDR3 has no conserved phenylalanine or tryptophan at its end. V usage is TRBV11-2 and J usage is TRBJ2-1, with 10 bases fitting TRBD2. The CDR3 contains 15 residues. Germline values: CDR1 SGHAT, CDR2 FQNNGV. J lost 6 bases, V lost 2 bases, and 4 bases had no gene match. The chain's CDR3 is CASSLLAGAPNEQFV. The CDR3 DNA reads TGTGCCAGCAGCTTACTAGCGGGAGCCCCCAATGAGCAGTTCGTC.

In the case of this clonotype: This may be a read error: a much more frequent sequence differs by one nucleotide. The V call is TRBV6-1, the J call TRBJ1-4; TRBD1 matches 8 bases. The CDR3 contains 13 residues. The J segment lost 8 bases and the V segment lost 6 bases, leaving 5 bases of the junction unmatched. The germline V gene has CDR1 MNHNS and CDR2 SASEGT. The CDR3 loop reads CASRLTGAEKLFF. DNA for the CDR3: TGTGCCAGCAGATTGACAGGGGCCGAAAAACTGTTTTTT.

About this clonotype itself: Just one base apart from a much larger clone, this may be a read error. CDR3: CASLTGQGAPNSPPHF. As DNA, the CDR3 is TGTGCCAGCCTTACGGGGCAGGGGGCTCCGAATTCACCCCCCCACTTT. The rearrangement uses TRBV6-6 and TRBJ1-6, with 8 bases that match TRBD1. The CDR3 sequence is 16 residues long. Germline values: CDR1 MNHNY, CDR2 SVGAGI (reference sequence).

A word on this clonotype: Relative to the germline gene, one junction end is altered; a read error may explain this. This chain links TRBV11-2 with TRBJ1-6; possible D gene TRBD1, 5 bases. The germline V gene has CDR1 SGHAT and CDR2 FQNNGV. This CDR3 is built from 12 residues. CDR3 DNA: TGTGCCAGCAGCTTAGAGGGGCCTCGCCTCAACTTT. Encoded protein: CASSLEGPRLNF.

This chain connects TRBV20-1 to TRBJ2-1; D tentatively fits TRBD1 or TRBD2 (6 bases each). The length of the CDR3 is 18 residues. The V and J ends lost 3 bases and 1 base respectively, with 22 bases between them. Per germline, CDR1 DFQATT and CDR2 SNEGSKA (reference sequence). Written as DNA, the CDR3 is TGCAGTGCTAGTGGGGGCCTAGCGAGGGTGAGTTCCTACAATGAGCAGTTCTTC. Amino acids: CSASGGLARVSSYNEQFF.

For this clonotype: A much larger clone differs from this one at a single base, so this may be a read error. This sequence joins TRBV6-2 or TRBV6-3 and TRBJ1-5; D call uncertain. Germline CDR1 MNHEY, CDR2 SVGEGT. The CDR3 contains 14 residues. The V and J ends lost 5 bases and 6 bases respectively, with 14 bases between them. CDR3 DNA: TGTGCCAGCAGTCCCCGACGGGGTGGTCAGCCCCAGCATTTT. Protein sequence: CASSPRRGGQPQHF.

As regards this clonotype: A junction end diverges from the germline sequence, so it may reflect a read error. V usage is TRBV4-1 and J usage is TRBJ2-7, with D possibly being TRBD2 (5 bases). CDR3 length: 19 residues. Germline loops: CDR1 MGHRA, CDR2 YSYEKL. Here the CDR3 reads CACSQREDGVTLATYEQYF. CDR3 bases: TGCGCCTGCAGCCAGAGGGAAGACGGCGTGACACTTGCAACCTACGAGCAGTACTTC.

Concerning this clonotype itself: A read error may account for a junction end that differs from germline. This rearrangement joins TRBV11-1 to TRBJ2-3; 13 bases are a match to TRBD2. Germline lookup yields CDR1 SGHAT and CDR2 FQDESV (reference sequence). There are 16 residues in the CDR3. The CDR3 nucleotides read TGTGTCAGCAGCCATTCACTAGCGGGAGGGGCCGATACGCAGTATTTT. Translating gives CVSSHSLAGGADTQYF.